This record covers a single TCR beta chain. Its antigen specificity is not known. Per-base qualities were not stored, and no clone one base away is much larger. CD8 naive samples consisted of CD45RO-negative cells that were positively selected for CCR7, yielding a CD45RA+CCR7+ population without TemRA cells. The donors were healthy, HIV-negative adults who had no recently reported acute infections or vaccinations. Only Caucasian adults living in Nashville, Tennessee, USA were represented among the donors. After blood collection by leukapheresis, PBMCs were isolated using Ficoll-Histopaque density gradient centrifugation and then cryopreserved in the vapor phase of liquid nitrogen. Analytical flow cytometry was used to check the purity and quantity of each magnetically sorted T cell population. Genomic DNA was isolated from every sorted fraction and measured by UV absorbance on a Nanodrop 2000c. The data belong to a study of shared clonotypes between healthy human individuals (TCRdb year 2020). A note on the overall study: The cohort comprised a couple of women and a few men aged 18 to 49 years. For each donor, CD4 naive and CD4 memory were each given three plates, CD8 naive was given two plates, and CD8 memory was given one plate. Different laboratories and diverse techniques were used to prepare libraries and sequence TCR repertoires, to increase sequencing depth and limit assay-specific biases. To estimate repertoire size and how much clonotypes are shared between individuals, the study performed deep sequencing of blood TCR repertoires from about five healthy adults. Leukapheresis yielded between about 0.9 and 10 billion PBMCs per donor. Broad study findings and their caveats: Naive subsets generally had larger estimated clonotype richness than memory subsets did. Sampling was restricted to blood, and TCR repertoires in tissues likely differ from the TCR repertoires found in blood. Sharing across a few donors was observed for about 4.8% of naive CD4, over 3% of naive CD8, over 2% of memory CD4, and about 0.4% of memory CD8 clonotypes. Pairwise subsampling led to the expectation that sequencing depth would affect the degree of clonotype sharing among donors. Compared with non-shared clonotypes, clonotypes shared by all four sorted-subset donors had higher generation probabilities. Because the study included only a small number of donors, the genetic and exposure-history diversity represented was limited. Even with the large sequencing depth, rarefaction of the sorted-subset datasets indicated that sequencing was incomplete.

V loses 5 bases, J loses 3 bases, and the germline ends lie 17 bases apart. The CDR3 measures 16 amino acids from cysteine to phenylalanine. Solely the CDR3 DNA is kept, with 48 bases framed from the first base. CDR1 LNHNV and CDR2 YYDKDF are derived from the germline V gene (reference sequence). TCR CDR3 regions were amplified from genomic DNA by multiplex PCR using the deep immunoSEQ assay. For each cell subset, the extracted genomic DNA was distributed evenly across all wells of several immunoSEQ 96-well plates, and each plate served as one replicate. Each replicate PCR for sorted subsets received approximately 220 ng genomic DNA, equal to roughly 30,000 T cell genomes. Purified libraries were measured with a Qubit 3.0 fluorometer, size-checked on a Bioanalyzer 2100, and measured again with the KAPA Library Quantification kit. Every immunoSEQ 96-well plate was sequenced on a dedicated single-read 150-cycle Illumina NextSeq 550 flow cell. Turning to the authors' computational methods: Because the immunoSEQ output held only junctional sequences and lacked quality scores, the filtering could not match the filtering applied to full-length reads. To assign V/J genes and CDR3, sequences were annotated using PyIR, a Python wrapper for IgBLAST v1.9, with IMGT germline references. Reads with weak V/J assignments (E-value above 1e-6), missing CDR3, stop codons, out-of-frame junctions, or ambiguous translated residues were removed. V3J clonotypes were defined as sequences sharing the same inferred V gene, J gene, and CDR3 amino acid sequence. To compute the percentage overlap between repertoires, the number of shared unique clonotypes was divided by the size of the smaller repertoire. Three approaches were used to assess repertoire richness: RTK rarefaction, the Chao1 estimator, and Recon v2.1 estimates of unobserved clonotypes. Generation probabilities for all TCRbeta clonotypes obtained by the gDNA method from a few donors were computed using OLGA. In TCRdb, the immuneACCESS table is reduced to in-frame sequences with V and J assigned. These tables do not hold every clone; where another copy was compared, an unresolved V gene accounts for under half, and the others remain unexplained. Clone size and V and J calls were adopted from that table, with D and trimming inferred from the DNA. The sample data list millions of clones, and about 95% of these were observed just once. Roughly 1% of the sample is held by the ten biggest clonotypes.

This receptor was obtained from a man between 18 and 29 years old in good health. Sequencing was done on a sample of naive CD8+ T cells sorted from blood. This sample's cell subset or site label indicates: CD45RA+CCR7+. The chain employs TRBV15 and TRBJ2-1, with TRBD2 as a weak D call on 5 bases. The DNA sequence follows: TGTGCCACCAGCGGCCGATTCTTAGCGAGCTACAATGAGCAGTTCTTC. It translates as CATSGRFLASYNEQFF.